This T cell receptor beta chain was captured by sequencing in a study of blood T cell repertoires in COVID-19. Study overall: From the United States, Italy and Spain came samples of acute and convalescent COVID-19. T cells, B-cell-depleted T cells, or PBMCs supplied cDNA or gDNA.

A single count supports this clone. Trimming took 4 bases from V and 9 from J; bases not matched to a gene: 9. The CDR3 covers 13 residues. Germline-derived CDR1 and CDR2 are LNHDA and SQIVND (reference sequence). Per the original methods: Reference gene primer amplification yielded estimated nucleated cell counts. Measured with immunoSEQ multiplex PCR; TCRdb has only the in-frame clones, and not every one. The DNA was the basis for D and trimming; V, J and clone size are from that table. The sample has 30,000 to 35,000 clones; 80% to 90% are singletons. The rearrangement joins TRBV19 to TRBJ2-7, with 7 nucleotides matching TRBD1. This receptor was identified in an elderly man with acute or convalescent COVID-19. The sample taken for sequencing was peripheral blood. The CDR3 reads CASSKGQLGGQYF. The CDR3 DNA follows: TGTGCCAGTAGTAAGGGACAGCTCGGCGGGCAGTACTTC.